The 21 T cell receptor beta chains below were found in one sample sequenced in a study of cytomegalovirus exposure and HLA in healthy donors. PCR amplification relied on 60 Vbeta primers (plus 13 Jbeta primers). Only in-frame clones appear in the TCRdb table, and some are missing; sequencing was by immunoSEQ multiplex PCR. Of 180,000 or so clones listed, just under 80% are singletons. The sequencing input was PBMCs. These receptors were taken from a woman aged 25 to 39 in good health and CMV-seronegative.

The CDR3 reads CASSLGGNGELFF. The CDR3 DNA reads TGTGCCAGCAGCTTAGGAGGAAACGGGGAGCTGTTTTTT. The gene calls are TRBV7-8 and TRBJ2-2; D is unclear. CDR1 and CDR2 from the germline V gene are SGHVS and FQNEAQ. With 1 base removed from V and 7 bases from J, the gap between germline ends came to 7 bases. The CDR3 sequence is 13 residues long.

The J gene is TRBJ1-1, the V gene TRBV6-5; a possible D gene is TRBD1 (5 bases). Trimming removed 3 bases at V and 10 bases at J, with 15 bases between. Germline V gene data show CDR1 as MNHEY and CDR2 as SVGAGI. CDR3 length equals 13 residues. CDR3 in DNA: TGTGCCAGCAGTTATAGGGACTTGAGGCGAGCTTTCTTT. Protein sequence: CASSYRDLRRAFF.

This clone occurred a few times. The gene calls are TRBV29-1 and TRBJ1-2; D not resolved. Germline-derived CDR1 and CDR2 are SQVTM and ANQGSEA. V lost 4 bases to trimming and J lost 8 bases, with 11 bases between them. CDR3 length: 11 amino acids. CDR3 in DNA: TGCAGCGTTGTCCGGGATCGAGGCTACACCTTC. This codes for CSVVRDRGYTF.

The chain couples TRBV7-2 to TRBJ2-1; 11 nucleotides match TRBD2. The junction had 17 bases not matched to a gene; V was cut back by 6 bases and J by 7 bases. The CDR3 contains 18 residues. Germline assignment: CDR1 SGHTA and CDR2 FQGNSA. CDR3 loop: CASRRSELAGAPSNEQFF. The CDR3 region has the DNA TGTGCCAGCAGACGGAGCGAACTAGCGGGGGCCCCTTCGAATGAGCAGTTCTTC.

V usage is TRBV4-1 and J usage is TRBJ1-1; D is unclear. Looked up from germline, CDR1 is MGHRA and CDR2 is YSYEKL. Trimming pared 3 bases from V and 2 bases from J, leaving 4 bases between. The CDR3 has 12 residues. The CDR3 loop reads CASSHHNTEAFF. DNA of the CDR3: TGCGCCAGCAGCCATCATAACACTGAAGCTTTCTTT.

V usage is TRBV6-5 and J usage is TRBJ1-4; D is perhaps TRBD1 (5 bases). Trimming shortened V by 4 bases and J by 8 bases, and 17 bases separated the two germline ends. Looked up from germline, CDR1 is MNHEY and CDR2 is SVGAGI. This CDR3 contains 15 residues. CDR3 sequence: CASSSAGTSGEKLFF. CDR3 DNA: TGTGCCAGCAGTTCCGCCGGGACTAGCGGGGAAAAACTGTTTTTT.

This chain links TRBV30 with TRBJ1-4; 8 positions agree with TRBD1. Germline loops: CDR1 GTSNPN, CDR2 SVGIG (reference sequence). The V segment lost 0 bases and the J segment 7 bases; nucleotides outside the gene matches: 10. The CDR3 is 16 residues long. Here the CDR3 DNA reads TGTGCCTGGAGTGTACCTTATCAGGGGGCAAGTGAAAAACTGTTTTTT. This translates into CAWSVPYQGASEKLFF.

This chain connects TRBV2 to TRBJ1-5; TRBD1 matches 8 bases. CDR3 length: 13 amino acids. V lost 6 bases, J lost 11 bases, and 9 bases stayed unmatched. Looked up from germline, CDR1 is SNHLY and CDR2 is FYNNEI. The CDR3 is CASRTGDGLAQHF. The CDR3 nucleotides read TGTGCCAGCAGGACAGGGGACGGCTTGGCCCAGCATTTT.

This clone was seen only once. This sequence joins TRBV2 and TRBJ1-1, with D perhaps matching TRBD1 (5 bases). V lost 5 bases, J lost 6 bases, and 13 bases lay in between. The CDR3 is 13 residues long. Germline values: CDR1 SNHLY, CDR2 FYNNEI. Here the CDR3 reads CASSTRDWAEAFF. The CDR3 region has the DNA TGTGCCAGCAGTACCCGGGACTGGGCTGAAGCTTTCTTT.

The chain couples TRBV10-2 to TRBJ1-6; D might be TRBD1 (5 bases). V gave up 4 bases and J gave up 8 bases, with 15 bases separating them. Germline V lookup: CDR1 WSHSY, CDR2 SAAADI. The CDR3 is 15 amino acids. DNA of the CDR3: TGCGCCAGCAGTGTGGGTCAGGGAATGCATTCACCCCTCCACTTT. It specifies CASSVGQGMHSPLHF.

The V gene is TRBV29-1, the J gene TRBJ2-3, with 9 positions matching TRBD2. Trimming cost V 4 bases and J 2 bases; bases outside gene matches: 7. CDR1 is SQVTM and CDR2 is ANQGSEA in the germline V gene. The CDR3 spans 15 residues. The CDR3 spells CSVVPSGAYTDTQYF. CDR3 coding DNA: TGCAGCGTTGTTCCTAGCGGGGCGTACACAGATACGCAGTATTTT.

V is TRBV18 and J is TRBJ1-6; TRBD1 might be the D (6 bases). The V gene's germline CDR1 is KGHSH and CDR2 LQKENI. The CDR3 length is 13 residues. Between the trimmed V and J ends, which lost 6 bases and 6 bases, there was a span of 9 bases. The chain's CDR3 is CASSGGGNSPLHF. The CDR3 DNA follows: TGTGCCAGCTCGGGAGGGGGTAATTCACCCCTCCACTTT.

The chain recombines TRBV2 with TRBJ2-7, with 8 bases lining up with TRBD2. V lost 10 bases and J lost 5; bases outside the gene matches: 10. This CDR3 has 13 residues. Per the germline V gene, CDR1 is SNHLY and CDR2 is FYNNEI. CDR3 sequence: CATSGTRWNEQYF. The CDR3 nucleotides read TGTGCCACCTCCGGGACTAGATGGAACGAGCAGTACTTC.

The chain carries TRBV7-3 and TRBJ2-5; weak D call: TRBD1 (6 bases). V was pared by 1 base and J by 5 bases, with 17 bases between. The germline CDR1 and CDR2 sequences are SGHTA and FQGTGA. The CDR3 consists of 16 residues. The CDR3 here is CASSLKFQGRQETQYF. CDR3 DNA sequence: TGTGCCAGCAGCTTAAAGTTCCAGGGGCGCCAGGAGACCCAGTACTTC. Complete variable domain (other parts from reference TRBV7-3 and TRBJ2-5): GAGVSQTPSNKVTEKGKYVELRCDPISGHTALYWYRQSLGQGPEFLIYFQGTGAADDSGLPNDRFFAVRPEGSVSTLKIQRTERGDSAVYLCASSLKFQGRQETQYFGPGTRLLVL.

The chain combines TRBV6-6 with TRBJ1-6; 8 bases fit TRBD1. The CDR3 runs to 14 residues. The germline gives CDR1 MNHNY, CDR2 SVGAGI (reference sequence). V trimming: 7 bases; J trimming: 8 bases; junction bases outside the gene matches: 7. The DNA for the CDR3 is TGTGCCAGCACCCCGGACAGGGCGTATTCACCCCTCCACTTT. Translating gives CASTPDRAYSPLHF.

The rearrangement joins TRBV19 to TRBJ2-7; the D gene is possibly TRBD1 (6 bases). The CDR3 is 12 residues long. V was trimmed by 7 bases and J by 3 bases, leaving 10 bases between them. Germline V gives CDR1 LNHDA, CDR2 SQIVND (reference sequence). The CDR3 nucleotides are TGTGCCAGTAACAGGGTGGGCTACGAGCAGTACTTC. Amino acids: CASNRVGYEQYF.

The V call is TRBV5-6, the J call TRBJ2-7; 11 bases match TRBD2. CDR3 length equals 17 residues. V shed 3 bases, J shed 3 bases, and the junction held 11 bases outside the gene matches. CDR1 and CDR2 (germline): SGHDT, YYEEEE. The CDR3 DNA is TGTGCCAGCAGCTCGACTAGCGGGGACCCACACTACTACGAGCAGTACTTC. Its translation: CASSSTSGDPHYYEQYF.

This clone has only a few counts. One junction end disagrees with the germline gene, perhaps due to a read error. Additional DNA sequences in this sample encode the identical CDR3. The chain combines TRBV7-9 with TRBJ1-1; D not resolved. Looked up from germline, CDR1 is SEHNR and CDR2 is FQNEAQ (reference sequence). The CDR3 consists of 13 residues. The CDR3 coding sequence is TGTGCCAGCAGCTCTATGGGGAGCGCTGAGGCTTTCTTT. It encodes CASSSMGSAEAFF.

This chain uses TRBV19 with TRBJ1-1, with D possibly TRBD1 on 6 matching bases. V shed 7 bases and J shed 1 base, with 13 bases lying between them. Germline V gene lookup returns CDR1 LNHDA and CDR2 SQIVND (reference sequence). The CDR3 extends over 14 amino acids. The CDR3 sequence: CASTLQGQNTEAFF. In nucleotides, the CDR3 is TGTGCCAGTACATTACAGGGTCAGAACACTGAAGCTTTCTTT.

The chain carries TRBV7-2 and TRBJ2-3, with D possibly TRBD1 on 5 matching bases. Between the trimmed V and J ends, which lost 5 bases and 2 bases, there was a span of 11 bases. The CDR3 loop spans 14 amino acids. Per the germline V gene, CDR1 is SGHTA and CDR2 is FQGNSA. The CDR3 bases are TGTGCCAGCAGCCAGGGCAGGCCCACAGATACGCAGTATTTT. It is translated as CASSQGRPTDTQYF.

The V call is TRBV7-2, the J call TRBJ1-6, with TRBD1 identical over 8 bases. The CDR3 consists of 18 residues. J was trimmed by 9 bases and V by 4 bases; bases with no gene match: 17. Germline lookup yields CDR1 SGHTA and CDR2 FQGNSA. DNA of the CDR3: TGTGCCAGCAGCTCTCGCCGGACAGGGACTTTGTTAAGTTCACCCCTCCACTTT. It codes for CASSSRRTGTLLSSPLHF.